This T cell receptor beta chain was sequenced during a study of shared clonotypes between healthy human individuals. About the study: A couple of female and a few male donors aged 18 to 49 were enrolled. The study used three CD4 naive, three CD4 memory, two CD8 naive and one CD8 memory plate per donor.

The CDR3 sequence is 14 residues long. V shed 3 bases, J shed 6 bases, and the junction held 4 bases outside the gene matches. The germline V gene has CDR1 MDHEN and CDR2 SYDVKM. Study-wide points: Estimated richness values were generally larger in naive subsets than in memory subsets.

Clones were sequenced by immunoSEQ multiplex PCR, and TCRdb holds only the in-frame ones, with some missing. This table has approximately 1,500,000 clones, about 96% appearing once. This clone has just one count. Its antigen is currently unknown. The CD4+ fraction was divided into a CD45RA+ naive subset and a CD45RA-negative memory subset. The J gene is TRBJ2-4, the V gene TRBV28; 8 bases line up with TRBD2. This sequence originates from a man under 40 in good health. Sequences were obtained from naive CD4+ T cells sorted from blood. The subset is: CD45RA+ positively selected. CDR3 sequence (DNA): TGTGCCAGCAGTTTTAGCGGGATGATAAACATTCAGTACTTC. The encoded protein is CASSFSGMINIQYF.